Presented here are 21 T cell receptor beta chains from one specimen sequenced in a study of T cell repertoires in cytomegalovirus infection. These TCRs' antigens remain unknown. TCRdb analysed the reads with MiXCR anew, one entry per CDR3 protein. The data show about 83,000 distinct CDR3 sequences, with 45% to 50% seen just once and 85% to 95% held by the top ten. The input for sequencing was CD8+ T cells from cultured PBMCs, taken from culture after CMV antigen stimulation. Receptor source: a human donor in good health (CMV status not recorded). Some clones in this sample may be carry-over from other donors' samples.

The chain carries TRBV28 and TRBJ2-1; TRBD1 matches at 8 bases. CDR1 is MDHEN and CDR2 is SYDVKM in the germline V gene. The length of the CDR3 is 17 residues. After removal of 3 bases from V and 3 bases from J, the junction contained 10 bases not matched to a gene. The CDR3 is CASSFYITGQGYNEQFF. CDR3 sequence (DNA): TGTGCCAGCAGTTTCTATATTACCGGACAGGGCTACAATGAGCAGTTCTTC.

The chain carries TRBV6-6 and TRBJ1-5; TRBD1 matches at 7 bases. The junction had 2 bases not matched to a gene; V was cut back by 5 bases and J by 1 base. This CDR3 contains 14 residues. Germline V CDR1 and CDR2: MNHNY, SVGAGI (reference sequence). CDR3 DNA: TGTGCCAGCAGTGAGACAGGGAGCAATCAGCCCCAGCATTTT. Translated: CASSETGSNQPQHF.

This clonotype has just a few counts. The chain carries TRBV7-4 and TRBJ1-3; D remains unclear. Per germline, CDR1 SGHVT and CDR2 SQSDAQ. The ends were cut back, 5 bases at V and 0 bases at J, with 11 bases in the middle. The CDR3 has 15 residues. This CDR3 reads CASSPVLYSGNTIYF. CDR3 DNA sequence: TGTGCCAGCAGCCCGGTCCTCTACTCTGGAAACACCATATATTTT.

This chain uses TRBV7-9 with TRBJ1-1; D unresolved. The ends were cut back, 3 bases at V and 0 bases at J, with 8 bases in the middle. The germline V gene has CDR1 SEHNR and CDR2 FQNEAQ (reference sequence). CDR3 length: 14 residues. The CDR3 DNA reads as TGTGCCAGCAGCTTTTTACAAATGAACACTGAAGCTTTCTTT. Its protein product is CASSFLQMNTEAFF.

The chain joins TRBV12-3 or TRBV12-4 to TRBJ2-2; D remains unclear. This CDR3 is built from 15 residues. V lost 0 bases and J lost 1, with 6 bases in between. The CDR3 reads CASSLALGNTGELFF. The CDR3 coding sequence is TGTGCCAGCAGTTTAGCGCTAGGGAACACCGGGGAGCTGTTTTTT.

CDR3 coding DNA: TGTGCCAGCAGCGTAGATGATGCCTTAAACATTCAGTACTTC. Protein sequence: CASSVDDALNIQYF. The chain uses TRBV9 and TRBJ2-4; D is ambiguous. CDR3 length: 14 amino acids. The ends were cut back, 0 bases at V and 6 bases at J, with 10 bases in the middle. Per germline, CDR1 SGDLS and CDR2 YYNGEE.

The chain combines TRBV7-2 with TRBJ2-3, with 8 bases identical to TRBD2. CDR1 and CDR2 from the germline V gene are SGHTA and FQGNSA. The trim removed 2 bases at V and 5 bases at J, leaving 6 bases unmatched. The CDR3 covers 15 residues. CDR3 in DNA: TGTGCCAGCAGCTTAATCCTAGCGGGCGGAGATACGCAGTATTTT. Translated, it gives CASSLILAGGDTQYF.

The gene calls are TRBV7-4 and TRBJ2-2; D is undetermined. V was cut by 10 bases and J by 2 bases, with 8 bases left in between. The CDR3 runs 12 residues. The germline CDR1 and CDR2 sequences are SGHVT and SQSDAQ. The CDR3 nucleotides are TGTGCCACCCGATTTAACACCGGGGAGCTGTTTTTT. This encodes CATRFNTGELFF. The variable domain in full, with the rest retrieved from reference TRBV7-4 and TRBJ2-2, is GAGVSQSPRYKVAKRGRDVALRCDSISGHVTLYWYRQTLGQGSEVLTYSQSDAQRDKSGRPSGRFSAERPERSVSTLKIQRTEQGDSAVYLCATRFNTGELFFGEGSRLTVL.

This clonotype was detected once. This chain uses TRBV27 with TRBJ2-3, with TRBD2 as a possible D gene (6 bases). V was trimmed by 6 bases and J by 0 bases, leaving 22 bases between them. CDR3 length equals 18 residues. Germline V gives CDR1 MNHEY, CDR2 SMNVEV (reference sequence). CDR3 DNA: TGTGCCAGCAGCCCGAGAGGGCGGGGACCTCGGAGCACAGATACGCAGTATTTT. Translating gives CASSPRGRGPRSTDTQYF.

This clonotype was detected only a few times. V usage is TRBV5-4 and J usage is TRBJ2-7; possibly TRBD1 for D (5 bases). The CDR3 sequence is 13 residues long. Germline CDR1 is SGHNT and CDR2 is YYREEE (reference sequence). Trimming cost V 2 bases and J 3 bases, with 9 bases left between them. The chain's CDR3 is CASSFDRNYEQYF. CDR3 DNA: TGTGCCAGCAGCTTTGACAGAAACTACGAGCAGTACTTC.

This sequence joins TRBV6-2 or TRBV6-3 and TRBJ1-1, with 7 bases aligning to TRBD1. Germline V gene lookup returns CDR1 MNHEY and CDR2 SVGEGT. V lost 5 bases and J lost 0; bases outside the gene matches: 9. This CDR3 spans 16 amino acids. The CDR3 region has the DNA TGTGCCAGCAGTGAAGACCCCAGGGGGATGAACACTGAAGCTTTCTTT. Amino acid sequence: CASSEDPRGMNTEAFF.

V is TRBV10-3 and J is TRBJ1-2; D uncertain. CDR1 and CDR2 (germline): ENHRY, SYGVKD. The CDR3 is 11 amino acids. The V and J ends lost 3 bases and 2 bases respectively, with 1 base between them. In nucleotides, the CDR3 is TGTGCCATCAGTGACAACTATGGCTACACCTTC. Amino acid sequence: CAISDNYGYTF.

The chain couples TRBV24-1 to TRBJ1-5; D is unclear. V dropped 5 bases and J dropped 1 base, with 11 bases sitting between them. The CDR3 length is 15 residues. Germline loops: CDR1 KGHDR, CDR2 SFDVKD. CDR3 DNA: TGTGCCACCAGTGGAAGGACGTCAAGCAATCAGCCCCAGCATTTT. Protein: CATSGRTSSNQPQHF.

The chain combines TRBV11-2 with TRBJ2-5; D might be TRBD2 (6 bases). Germline loops: CDR1 SGHAT, CDR2 FQNNGV. This CDR3 has 14 amino acids. V was pared by 6 bases and J by 2 bases, with 13 bases between. DNA for the CDR3: TGTGCCAGCAGACGTACTAGCCCGCAAGAGACCCAGTACTTC. It yields the protein CASRRTSPQETQYF.

The CDR3 is CASFPRGGRSYNEQFF. CDR3 in DNA: TGTGCCAGCTTTCCCCGGGGCGGGCGCTCCTACAATGAGCAGTTCTTC. This chain joins TRBV27 and TRBJ2-1; possibly TRBD1 or TRBD2 for D (5 bases each). Trimming stripped 8 bases from V and 0 bases from J, with 17 bases between. CDR1 and CDR2 (germline): MNHEY, SMNVEV (reference sequence). This CDR3 has 16 amino acids.

This clonotype was seen a handful of times. This chain connects TRBV7-8 to TRBJ2-6; a weak D match, TRBD2 (6 bases). Germline CDR1 SGHVS, CDR2 FQNEAQ. Trimming shortened V by 3 bases and J by 1 base, and 19 bases separated the two germline ends. The CDR3 runs to 19 residues. The CDR3 nucleotides read TGTGCCAGCAGCTTTAGGGCAACTTCTGGGGGGTCTGGGGCCAACGTCCTGACTTTC. Translation: CASSFRATSGGSGANVLTF.

This clonotype was detected a few times. V is TRBV7-9 and J is TRBJ2-2; D gene ambiguous. There are 12 residues in the CDR3. From germline, CDR1 is SEHNR and CDR2 FQNEAQ (reference sequence). V was cut by 4 bases and J by 6 bases, with 6 bases left in between. CDR3 residues: CASSSHPGELFF. As DNA, the CDR3 is TGTGCCAGCAGCTCCCACCCCGGGGAGCTGTTTTTT.

The V and J genes are TRBV27 and TRBJ1-4, with D possibly matching TRBD1 (5 bases). Trimming removed 6 bases at V and 5 bases at J, with 16 bases between. The CDR3 runs 15 residues. From germline, CDR1 is MNHEY and CDR2 SMNVEV (reference sequence). The CDR3 is CASRGLGRQNEKLFF. CDR3 in DNA: TGTGCCAGCAGGGGGCTTGGACGGCAGAATGAAAAACTGTTTTTT.

This clonotype occurred a few times. The chain recombines TRBV7-8 with TRBJ2-3; D gene uncertain. Per the germline V gene, CDR1 is SGHVS and CDR2 is FQNEAQ. This CDR3 contains 13 residues. Trimming cost V 2 bases and J 6 bases, with 9 bases left between them. CDR3 amino acids: CASSLSTRDTQYF. The CDR3 bases are TGTGCCAGCAGCTTAAGTACCCGCGATACGCAGTATTTT.

Only a few counts were recorded for this clonotype. V gene TRBV7-9 combines with J gene TRBJ2-3; 7 nucleotides line up with TRBD1. The CDR3 runs 14 residues. Germline V gives CDR1 SEHNR, CDR2 FQNEAQ (reference sequence). The J segment lost 2 bases and the V segment lost 7 bases, leaving 6 bases of the junction unmatched. The CDR3 spells CASTPGTVTDTQYF. The DNA for the CDR3 is TGTGCCAGCACCCCCGGGACAGTCACAGATACGCAGTATTTT. The complete variable domain, with remaining parts taken from reference TRBV7-9 and TRBJ2-3, reads DTGVSQNPRHKITKRGQNVTFRCDPISEHNRLYWYRQTLGQGPEFLTYFQNEAQLEKSRLLSDRFSAERPKGSFSTLEIQRTEQGDSAMYLCASTPGTVTDTQYFGPGTRLTVL.

This rearrangement joins TRBV9 to TRBJ2-5; D is undetermined. This CDR3 comprises 13 residues. The germline V gene encodes CDR1 SGDLS and CDR2 YYNGEE. V was cut by 0 bases and J by 4 bases, with 7 bases left in between. CDR3 amino acids: CASSVAPGETQYF. The CDR3 nucleotides are TGTGCCAGCAGCGTAGCACCTGGAGAGACCCAGTACTTC.